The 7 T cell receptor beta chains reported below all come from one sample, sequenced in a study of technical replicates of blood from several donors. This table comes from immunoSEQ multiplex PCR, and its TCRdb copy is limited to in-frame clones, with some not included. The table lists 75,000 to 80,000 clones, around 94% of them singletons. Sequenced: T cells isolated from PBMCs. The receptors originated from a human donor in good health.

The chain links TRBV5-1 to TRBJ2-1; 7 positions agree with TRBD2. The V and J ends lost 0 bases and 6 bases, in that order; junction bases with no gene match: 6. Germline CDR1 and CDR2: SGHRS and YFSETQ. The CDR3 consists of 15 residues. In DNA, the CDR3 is TGCGCCAGCAGCTTGGGACTACGGGAGGTCAATGAGCAGTTCTTC. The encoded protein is CASSLGLREVNEQFF.

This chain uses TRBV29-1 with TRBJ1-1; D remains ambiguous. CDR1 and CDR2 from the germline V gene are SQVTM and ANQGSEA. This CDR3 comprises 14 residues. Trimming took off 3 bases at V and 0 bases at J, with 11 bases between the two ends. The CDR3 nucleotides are TGCAGCGTTGAGTTGGGCTTTTTGAACACTGAAGCTTTCTTT. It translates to CSVELGFLNTEAFF. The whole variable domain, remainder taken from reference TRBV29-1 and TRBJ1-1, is SAVISQKPSRDICQRGTSLTIQCQVDSQVTMMFWYRQQPGQSLTLIATANQGSEATYESGFVIDKFPISRPNLTFSTLTVSNMSPEDSSIYLCSVELGFLNTEAFFGQGTRLTVV.

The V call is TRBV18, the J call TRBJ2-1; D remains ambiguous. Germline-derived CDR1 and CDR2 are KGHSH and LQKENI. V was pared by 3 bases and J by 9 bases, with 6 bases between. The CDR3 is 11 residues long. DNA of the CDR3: TGTGCCAGCTCACCGGCAACTGAGCAGTTCTTC. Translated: CASSPATEQFF.

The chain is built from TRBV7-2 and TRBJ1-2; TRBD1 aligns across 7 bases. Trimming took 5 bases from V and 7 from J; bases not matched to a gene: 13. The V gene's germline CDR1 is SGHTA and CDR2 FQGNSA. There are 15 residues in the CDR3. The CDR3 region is CASSQKATGSFGYTF. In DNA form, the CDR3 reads TGTGCCAGCAGCCAAAAAGCGACAGGGAGTTTTGGCTACACCTTC.

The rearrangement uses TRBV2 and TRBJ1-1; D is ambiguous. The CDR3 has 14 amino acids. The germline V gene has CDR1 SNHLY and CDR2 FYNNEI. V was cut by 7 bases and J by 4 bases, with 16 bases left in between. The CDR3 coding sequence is TGTGCCAGCACCATCAACCCCCGAGGCACTGAAGCTTTCTTT. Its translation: CASTINPRGTEAFF.

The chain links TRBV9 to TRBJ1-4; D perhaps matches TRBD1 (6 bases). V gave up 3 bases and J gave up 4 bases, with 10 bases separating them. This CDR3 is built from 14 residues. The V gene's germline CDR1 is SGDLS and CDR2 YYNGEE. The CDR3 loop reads CASSADRSNEKLFF. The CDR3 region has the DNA TGTGCCAGCAGCGCTGACAGGAGTAATGAAAAACTGTTTTTT.

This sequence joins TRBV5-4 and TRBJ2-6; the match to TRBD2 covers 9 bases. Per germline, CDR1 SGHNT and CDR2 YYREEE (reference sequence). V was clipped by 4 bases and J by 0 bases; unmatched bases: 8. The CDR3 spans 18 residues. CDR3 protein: CASSRASGAYSGANVLTF. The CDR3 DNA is TGTGCCAGCAGCCGGGCTAGCGGGGCCTACTCTGGGGCCAACGTCCTGACTTTC. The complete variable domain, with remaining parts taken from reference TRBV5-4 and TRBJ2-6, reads ETGVTQSPTHLIKTRGQQVTLRCSSQSGHNTVSWYQQALGQGPQFIFQYYREEENGRGNFPPRFSGLQFPNYSSELNVNALELDDSALYLCASSRASGAYSGANVLTFGAGSRLTVL.